A selection of T cell receptor beta chains follows, all from one sample in a study of T cells in localized non-small cell lung cancer. Using immunoSEQ multiplex PCR, the repertoire was profiled, and TCRdb retains in-frame clones only, with some absent. The sample lists about 39,000 clones, 70% to 80% occurring once. Source: PBMCs, taken before any cancer treatment. Receptors were obtained from a woman between 35 and 70 years old with stage II squamous cell lung carcinoma. Both conserved end residues are part of each CDR3.

J | V | CDR3
TRBJ2-1 | TRBV28 | CASSRVRGYVYNEQFF
TRBJ2-1 | TRBV28 | CASSLAVGGEGDEQFF
TRBJ2-1 | TRBV6-5 | CASSTRGSSYNEQFF
TRBJ2-5 | TRBV9 | CASSVDGTGLQETQYF
TRBJ2-1 | TRBV25-1 | CASSFSAGNDEQFF
TRBJ1-6 | TRBV28 | CASSPGTNSPLHF
TRBJ2-3 | TRBV7-3 | CASSLGEDTDTQYF
TRBJ2-7 | TRBV19 | CASSRMEGNNYEQYF
TRBJ2-2 | TRBV29-1 | CSVDSANTGELFF
TRBJ1-2 | TRBV6-5 | CASRGTGPDYGYTF
TRBJ2-7 | TRBV6-5 | CASSYASGAYEQYF
TRBJ1-5 | TRBV25-1 | CASSEGRQPQHF
TRBJ2-3 | TRBV7-2 | CASSLQQGGADTQYF
TRBJ1-2 | TRBV18 | CASSPPGTNYGYTF
TRBJ1-2 | TRBV6-5 | CASRSAGGNYGYTF
TRBJ2-4 | TRBV15 | CATSRDLAGENIQYF
TRBJ2-7 | TRBV29-1 | CSVDRDYEQYF
TRBJ1-2 | TRBV18 | CASSPSTFGRGNYGYTF
TRBJ1-2 | TRBV28 | CASSPLEYGYTF
TRBJ1-1 | TRBV4-2 | CASSQEGSPGGAEAFF
TRBJ1-1 | TRBV19 | CASSRRTGGSMNTEAFF
TRBJ1-2 | TRBV19 | CASSTQGQVLGNGYTF
TRBJ1-1 | TRBV7-6 | CASSPRQNTEAFF
TRBJ1-5 | TRBV7-8 | CASSLEGSWKPQHF
TRBJ1-4 | TRBV18 | CASSSPPLEKLFF
TRBJ1-2 | TRBV7-8 | CASSPGQGATYGYTF
TRBJ1-2 | TRBV28 | CASRRGGQDYGYTF
TRBJ1-1 | TRBV4-1 | CASSQTPDRAGTEAFF
TRBJ2-3 | TRBV10-1 | CASSESPGYSRDTQYF
TRBJ2-3 | TRBV11-2 | CASSRIQGAKDTQYF
TRBJ1-1 | TRBV11-1 | CASSLGQMNTEAFF
TRBJ1-1 | TRBV29-1 | CSVLQGYTEAFF
TRBJ1-2 | TRBV7-2 | CASSLLLGHGYTF
TRBJ1-1 | TRBV29-1 | CSVTYPVGDTEAFF
TRBJ2-1 | TRBV7-9 | CASSPRAASYNEQFF
TRBJ2-7 | TRBV7-3 | CASSFGAGNEQYF
TRBJ2-5 | TRBV7-9 | CASRWTGTETQYF
TRBJ2-1 | TRBV15 | CATSRGTSGRGEQFF
TRBJ2-7 | TRBV6-5 | CASSRLAGTYEQYF
TRBJ2-7 | TRBV6-6 | CASSYHLAGAADEQYF
TRBJ1-2 | TRBV5-6 | CASSAWDISNYGYTF
TRBJ2-1 | TRBV7-6 | CASSLGSLAGGQNEQFF
TRBJ2-5 | TRBV11-2 | CASSQPGIGQETQYF
TRBJ2-5 | TRBV15 | CATSRGTSGRAGETQYF
TRBJ1-2 | TRBV4-3 | CASSPQTGLNYGYTF
TRBJ2-2 | TRBV10-2 | CASSEGPGVETGELFF
TRBJ2-5 | TRBV5-1 | CASSSVAATRAQYF
TRBJ2-1 | TRBV27 | CASSVSVAGTDEQFF
TRBJ2-5 | TRBV6-5 | CASSSLKGEETQYF
TRBJ1-4 | TRBV7-9 | CASSLNRGNEKLFF
TRBJ1-1 | TRBV16 | CASSKTENTEAFF
TRBJ1-2 | TRBV7-9 | CASSGGGLGYGYTF
TRBJ2-3 | TRBV7-2 | CASSMSSEADTQYF
TRBJ1-5 | TRBV4-3 | CASSRPNQPQHF